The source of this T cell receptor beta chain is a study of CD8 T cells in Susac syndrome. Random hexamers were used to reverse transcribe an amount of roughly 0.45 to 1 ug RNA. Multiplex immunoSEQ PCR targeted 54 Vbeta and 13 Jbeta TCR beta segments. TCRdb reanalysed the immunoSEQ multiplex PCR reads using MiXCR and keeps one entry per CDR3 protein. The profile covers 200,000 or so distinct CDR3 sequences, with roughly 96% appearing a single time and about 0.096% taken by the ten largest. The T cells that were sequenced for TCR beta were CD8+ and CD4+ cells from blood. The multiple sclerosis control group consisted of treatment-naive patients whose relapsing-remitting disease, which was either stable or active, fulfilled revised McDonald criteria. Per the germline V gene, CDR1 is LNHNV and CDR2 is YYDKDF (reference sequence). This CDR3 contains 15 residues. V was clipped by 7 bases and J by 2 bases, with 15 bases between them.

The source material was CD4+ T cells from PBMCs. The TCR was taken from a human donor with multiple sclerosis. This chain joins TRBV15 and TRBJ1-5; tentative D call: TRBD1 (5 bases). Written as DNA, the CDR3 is TGTGCCACCAATGAGGGGAGAGTTGGCAATCAGCCCCAGCATTTT. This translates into CATNEGRVGNQPQHF.